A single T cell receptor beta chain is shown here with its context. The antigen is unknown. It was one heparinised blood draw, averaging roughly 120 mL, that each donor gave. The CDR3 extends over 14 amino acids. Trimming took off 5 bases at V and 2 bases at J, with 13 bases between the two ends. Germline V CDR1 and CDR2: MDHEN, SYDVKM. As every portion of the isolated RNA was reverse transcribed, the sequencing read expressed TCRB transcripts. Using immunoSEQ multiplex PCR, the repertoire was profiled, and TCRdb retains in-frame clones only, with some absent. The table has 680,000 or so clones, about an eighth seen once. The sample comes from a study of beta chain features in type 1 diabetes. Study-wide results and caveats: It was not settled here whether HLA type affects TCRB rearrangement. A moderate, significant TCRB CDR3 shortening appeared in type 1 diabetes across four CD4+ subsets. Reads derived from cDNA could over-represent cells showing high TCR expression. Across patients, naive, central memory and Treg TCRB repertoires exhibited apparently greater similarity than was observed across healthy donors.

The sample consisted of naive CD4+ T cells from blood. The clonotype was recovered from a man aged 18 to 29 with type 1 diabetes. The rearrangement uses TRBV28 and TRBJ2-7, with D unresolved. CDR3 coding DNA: TGTGCCAGCAGTCCCCCGCCGGGCCCCTACGAGCAGTACTTC. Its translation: CASSPPPGPYEQYF.